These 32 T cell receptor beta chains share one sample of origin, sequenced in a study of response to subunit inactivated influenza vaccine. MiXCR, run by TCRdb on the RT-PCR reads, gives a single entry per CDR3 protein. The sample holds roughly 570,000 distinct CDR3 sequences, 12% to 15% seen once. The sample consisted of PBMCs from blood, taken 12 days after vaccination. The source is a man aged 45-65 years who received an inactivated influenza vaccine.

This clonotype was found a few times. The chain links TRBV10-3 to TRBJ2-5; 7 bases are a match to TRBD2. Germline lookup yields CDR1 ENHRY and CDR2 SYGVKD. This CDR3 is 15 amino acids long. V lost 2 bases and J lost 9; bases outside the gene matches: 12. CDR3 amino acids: CAISEGLAETMAQYF. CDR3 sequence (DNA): TGTGCCATCAGTGAGGGGCTAGCGGAGACTATGGCCCAGTACTTC.

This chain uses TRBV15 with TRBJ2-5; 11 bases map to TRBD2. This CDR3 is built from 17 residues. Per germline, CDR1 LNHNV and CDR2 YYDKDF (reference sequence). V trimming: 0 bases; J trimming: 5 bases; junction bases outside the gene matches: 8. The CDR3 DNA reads TGTGCCACCAGCAGAGATTTAACTAGCGGGAGTGGGGAGACCCAGTACTTC. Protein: CATSRDLTSGSGETQYF.

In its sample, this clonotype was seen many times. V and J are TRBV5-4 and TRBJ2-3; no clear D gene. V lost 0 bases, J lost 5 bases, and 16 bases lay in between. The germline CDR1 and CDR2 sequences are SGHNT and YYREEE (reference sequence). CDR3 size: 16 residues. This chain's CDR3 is CASSLGFARSGDTQYF. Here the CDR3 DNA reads TGTGCCAGCAGCTTGGGGTTCGCCCGCTCGGGAGATACGCAGTATTTT.

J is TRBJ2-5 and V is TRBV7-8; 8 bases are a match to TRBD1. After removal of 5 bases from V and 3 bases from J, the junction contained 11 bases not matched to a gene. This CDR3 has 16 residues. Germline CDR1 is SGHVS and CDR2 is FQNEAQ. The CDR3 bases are TGTGCCAGCAGCCTTCCACCGACAGGGGTAAAAGAGACCCAGTACTTC. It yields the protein CASSLPPTGVKETQYF.

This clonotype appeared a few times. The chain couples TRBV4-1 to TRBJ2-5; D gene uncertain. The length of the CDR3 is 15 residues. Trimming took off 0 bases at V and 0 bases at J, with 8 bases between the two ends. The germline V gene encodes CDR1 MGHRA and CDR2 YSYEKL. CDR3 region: CASSQEGRYQETQYF. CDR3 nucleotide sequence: TGCGCCAGCAGCCAAGAAGGGCGGTACCAAGAGACCCAGTACTTC.

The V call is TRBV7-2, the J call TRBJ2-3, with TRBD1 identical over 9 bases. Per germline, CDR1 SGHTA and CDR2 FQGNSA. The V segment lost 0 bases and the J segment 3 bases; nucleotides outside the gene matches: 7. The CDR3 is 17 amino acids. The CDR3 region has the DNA TGTGCCAGCAGCTTAGCAGGACAGGGGAGCCGGACAGATACGCAGTATTTT. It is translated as CASSLAGQGSRTDTQYF.

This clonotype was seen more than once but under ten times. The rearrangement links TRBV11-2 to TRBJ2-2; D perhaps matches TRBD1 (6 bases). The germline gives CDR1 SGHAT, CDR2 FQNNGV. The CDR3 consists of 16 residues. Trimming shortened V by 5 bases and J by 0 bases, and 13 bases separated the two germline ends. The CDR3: CASSLNRVTNTGELFF. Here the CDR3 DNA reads TGTGCCAGCAGCCTGAACAGGGTAACGAACACCGGGGAGCTGTTTTTT. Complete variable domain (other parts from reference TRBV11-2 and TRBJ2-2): EAGVAQSPRYKIIEKRQSVAFWCNPISGHATLYWYQQILGQGPKLLIQFQNNGVVDDSQLPKDRFSAERLKGVDSTLKIQPAKLEDSAVYLCASSLNRVTNTGELFFGEGSRLTVL.

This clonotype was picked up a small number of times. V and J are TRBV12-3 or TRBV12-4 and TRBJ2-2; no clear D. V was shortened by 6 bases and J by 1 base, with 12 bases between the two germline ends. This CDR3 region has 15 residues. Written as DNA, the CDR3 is TGTGCCAGCAGACCCTCTGGAGAGAACACCGGGGAGCTGTTTTTT. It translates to CASRPSGENTGELFF.

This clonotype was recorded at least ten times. As DNA, the CDR3 is TGTGCCAGCAGTACTCAGGGGGGAATCGACGAGCAGTACTTC. Translated, it gives CASSTQGGIDEQYF. The chain couples TRBV25-1 to TRBJ2-7, with D perhaps matching TRBD1 (7 bases). V was shortened by 5 bases and J by 5 bases, with 16 bases between the two germline ends. This CDR3 region has 14 residues. Germline CDR1 reads MGHDK; CDR2 reads SYGVNS.

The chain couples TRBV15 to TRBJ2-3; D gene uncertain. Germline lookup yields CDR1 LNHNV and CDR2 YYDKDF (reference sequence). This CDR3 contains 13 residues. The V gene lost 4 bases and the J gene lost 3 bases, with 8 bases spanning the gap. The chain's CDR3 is CATSTRQTDTQYF. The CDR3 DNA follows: TGTGCCACCAGCACTCGACAAACAGATACGCAGTATTTT.

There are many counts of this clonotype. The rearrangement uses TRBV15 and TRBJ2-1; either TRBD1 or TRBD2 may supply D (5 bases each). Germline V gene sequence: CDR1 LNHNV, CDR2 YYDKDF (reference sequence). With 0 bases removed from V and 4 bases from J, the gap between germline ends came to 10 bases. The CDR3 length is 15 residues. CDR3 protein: CATSRDREWYNEQFF. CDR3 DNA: TGTGCCACCAGCAGAGACAGGGAGTGGTACAATGAGCAGTTCTTC.

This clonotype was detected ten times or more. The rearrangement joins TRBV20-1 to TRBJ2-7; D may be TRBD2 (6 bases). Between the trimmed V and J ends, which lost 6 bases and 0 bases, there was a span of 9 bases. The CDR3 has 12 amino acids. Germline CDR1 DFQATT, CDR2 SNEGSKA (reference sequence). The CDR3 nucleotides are TGCAGTGCCCCGCGGGGCTCCTACGAGCAGTACTTC. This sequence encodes CSAPRGSYEQYF.

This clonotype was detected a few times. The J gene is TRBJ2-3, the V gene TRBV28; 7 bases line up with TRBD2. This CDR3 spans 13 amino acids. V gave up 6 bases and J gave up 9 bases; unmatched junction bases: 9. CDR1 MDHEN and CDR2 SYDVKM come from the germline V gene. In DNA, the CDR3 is TGTGCCAGCAGACGCCAGCGGGGTGGGACGCAGTATTTT. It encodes CASRRQRGGTQYF.

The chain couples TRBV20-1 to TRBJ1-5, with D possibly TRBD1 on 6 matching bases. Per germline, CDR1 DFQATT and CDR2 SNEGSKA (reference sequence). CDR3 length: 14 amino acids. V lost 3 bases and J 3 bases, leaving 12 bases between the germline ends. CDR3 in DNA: TGCAGTGCTAGTTTAACAGGGAACAATCAGCCCCAGCATTTT. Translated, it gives CSASLTGNNQPQHF.

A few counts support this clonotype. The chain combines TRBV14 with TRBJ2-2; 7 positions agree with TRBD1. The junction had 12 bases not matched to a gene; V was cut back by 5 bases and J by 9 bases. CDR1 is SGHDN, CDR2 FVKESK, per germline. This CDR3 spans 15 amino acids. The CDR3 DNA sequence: TGTGCCAGCAGCAACCACAGGGGCAGTAGCAGGGAGCTGTTTTTT. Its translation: CASSNHRGSSRELFF.

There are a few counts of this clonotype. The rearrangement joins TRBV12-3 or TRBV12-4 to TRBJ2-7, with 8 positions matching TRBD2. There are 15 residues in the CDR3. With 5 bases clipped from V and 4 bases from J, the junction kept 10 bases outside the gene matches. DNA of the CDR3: TGTGCCAGCAGTCCCCCCCCCCAGCGGGAGTACGAGCAGTACTTC. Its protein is CASSPPPQREYEQYF.

The CDR3 DNA follows: TGTGCCAGCAGCCCAATAGGGAGGATGAACACTGAAGCTTTCTTT. It codes for CASSPIGRMNTEAFF. The rearrangement joins TRBV4-2 to TRBJ1-1; D unclear. CDR3 length equals 15 residues. The germline CDR1 and CDR2 sequences are LGHNA and YNFKEQ. V shed 4 bases and J shed 0 bases, with 12 bases lying between them.

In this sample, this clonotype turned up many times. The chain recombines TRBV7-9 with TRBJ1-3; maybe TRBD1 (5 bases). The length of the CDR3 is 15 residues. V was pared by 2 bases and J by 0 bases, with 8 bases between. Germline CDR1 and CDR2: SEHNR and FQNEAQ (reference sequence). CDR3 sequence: CASSLPGYSGNTIYF. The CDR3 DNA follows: TGTGCCAGCAGCTTACCAGGGTACTCTGGAAACACCATATATTTT.

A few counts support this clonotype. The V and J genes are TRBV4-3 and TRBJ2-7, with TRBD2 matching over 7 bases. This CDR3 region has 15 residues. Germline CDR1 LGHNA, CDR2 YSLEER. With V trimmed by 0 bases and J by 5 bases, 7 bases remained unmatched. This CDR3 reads CASSQDLGRLNEQYF. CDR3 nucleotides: TGCGCCAGCAGCCAAGATCTCGGGAGGCTGAACGAGCAGTACTTC.

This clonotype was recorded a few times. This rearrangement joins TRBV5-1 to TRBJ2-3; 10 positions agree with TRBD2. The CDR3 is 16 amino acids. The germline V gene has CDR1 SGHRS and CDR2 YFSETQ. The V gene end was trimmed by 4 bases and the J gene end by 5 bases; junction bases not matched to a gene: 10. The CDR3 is CASSTRSGRKGDTQYF. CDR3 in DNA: TGCGCCAGCAGCACTCGTAGCGGGAGGAAGGGAGATACGCAGTATTTT.

For the CDR3, the DNA is TGTGCCAGCAGCTTAGAGCCGGGAGGGCCCCCTCAGCAGTACTTC. Encoded protein: CASSLEPGGPPQQYF. This rearrangement joins TRBV11-2 to TRBJ2-7; TRBD2 matches at 8 bases. The CDR3 is 15 amino acids. Germline trimming cut 0 bases from V and 8 bases from J; bases unmatched to any gene: 9. The germline gives CDR1 SGHAT, CDR2 FQNNGV. Together with reference TRBV11-2 and TRBJ2-7, the CDR3 gives the full variable domain: EAGVAQSPRYKIIEKRQSVAFWCNPISGHATLYWYQQILGQGPKLLIQFQNNGVVDDSQLPKDRFSAERLKGVDSTLKIQPAKLEDSAVYLCASSLEPGGPPQQYFGPGTRLTVT.

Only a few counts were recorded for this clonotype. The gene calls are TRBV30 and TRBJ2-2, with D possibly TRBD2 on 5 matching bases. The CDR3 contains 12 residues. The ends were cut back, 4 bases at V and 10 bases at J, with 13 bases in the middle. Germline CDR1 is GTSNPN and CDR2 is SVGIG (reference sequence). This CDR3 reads CAWNGGAEELFF. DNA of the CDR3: TGTGCCTGGAACGGTGGAGCGGAGGAGCTGTTTTTT. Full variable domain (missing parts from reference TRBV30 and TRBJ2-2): SQTIHQWPATLVQPVGSPLSLECTVEGTSNPNLYWYRQAAGRGLQLLFYSVGIGQISSEVPQNLSASRPQDRQFILSSKKLLLSDSGFYLCAWNGGAEELFFGEGSRLTVL.

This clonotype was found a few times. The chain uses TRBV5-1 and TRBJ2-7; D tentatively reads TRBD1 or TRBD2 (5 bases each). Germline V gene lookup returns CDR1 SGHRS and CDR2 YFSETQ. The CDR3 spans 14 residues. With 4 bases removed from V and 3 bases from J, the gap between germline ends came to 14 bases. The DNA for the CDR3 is TGCGCCAGCAGCCCGGGACCCTACATCTACGAGCAGTACTTC. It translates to CASSPGPYIYEQYF.

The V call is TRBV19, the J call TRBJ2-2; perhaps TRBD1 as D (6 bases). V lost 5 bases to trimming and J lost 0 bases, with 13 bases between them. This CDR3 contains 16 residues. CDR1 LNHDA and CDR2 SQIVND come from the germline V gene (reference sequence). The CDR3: CASSVSKGANTGELFF. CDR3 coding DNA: TGTGCCAGTAGTGTTTCCAAGGGGGCGAACACCGGGGAGCTGTTTTTT.

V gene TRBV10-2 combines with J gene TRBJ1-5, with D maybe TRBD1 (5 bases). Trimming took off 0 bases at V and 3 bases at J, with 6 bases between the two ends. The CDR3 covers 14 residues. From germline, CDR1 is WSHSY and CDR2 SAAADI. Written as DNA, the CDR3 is TGCGCCAGCAGTGAGTCAGGGGCCAATCAGCCCCAGCATTTT. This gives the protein CASSESGANQPQHF.

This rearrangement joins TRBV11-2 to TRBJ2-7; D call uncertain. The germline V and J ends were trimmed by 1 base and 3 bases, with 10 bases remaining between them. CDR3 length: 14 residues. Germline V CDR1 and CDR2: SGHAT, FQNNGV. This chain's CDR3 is CASSLVRGNYEQYF. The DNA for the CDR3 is TGTGCCAGCAGCTTAGTTCGCGGCAACTACGAGCAGTACTTC.

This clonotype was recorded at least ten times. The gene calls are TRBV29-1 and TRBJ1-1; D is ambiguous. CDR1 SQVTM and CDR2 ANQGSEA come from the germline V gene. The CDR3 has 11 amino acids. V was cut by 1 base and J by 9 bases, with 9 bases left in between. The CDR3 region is CSVEGGGKAFF. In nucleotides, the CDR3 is TGCAGCGTTGAAGGGGGTGGTAAAGCTTTCTTT.

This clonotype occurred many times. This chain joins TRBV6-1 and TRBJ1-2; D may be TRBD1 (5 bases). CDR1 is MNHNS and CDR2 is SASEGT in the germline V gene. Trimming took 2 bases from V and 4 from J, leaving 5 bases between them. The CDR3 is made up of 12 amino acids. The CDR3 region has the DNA TGTGCCAGCAGTGAAAGGGGCTATGGCTACACCTTC. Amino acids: CASSERGYGYTF.

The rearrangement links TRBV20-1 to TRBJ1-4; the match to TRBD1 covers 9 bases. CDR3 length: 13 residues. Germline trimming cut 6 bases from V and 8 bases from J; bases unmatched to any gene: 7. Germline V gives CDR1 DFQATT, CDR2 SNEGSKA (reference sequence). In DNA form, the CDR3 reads TGCAGTGCGAACGGGGACAGGGAGGAAAAACTGTTTTTT. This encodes CSANGDREEKLFF.

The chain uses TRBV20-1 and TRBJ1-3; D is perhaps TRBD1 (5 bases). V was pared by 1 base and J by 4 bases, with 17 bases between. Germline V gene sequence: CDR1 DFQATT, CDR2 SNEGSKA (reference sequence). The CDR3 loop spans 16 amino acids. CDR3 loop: CSARVQSQGGGNTIYF. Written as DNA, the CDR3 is TGCAGTGCTAGAGTGCAGTCGCAGGGAGGGGGAAACACCATATATTTT.

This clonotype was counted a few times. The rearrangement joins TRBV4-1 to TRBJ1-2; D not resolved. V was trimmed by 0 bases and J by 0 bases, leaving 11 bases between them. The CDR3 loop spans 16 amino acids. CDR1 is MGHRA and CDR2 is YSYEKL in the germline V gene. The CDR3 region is CASSQDFSASNYGYTF. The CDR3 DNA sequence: TGCGCCAGCAGCCAAGATTTTTCGGCGTCTAACTATGGCTACACCTTC.

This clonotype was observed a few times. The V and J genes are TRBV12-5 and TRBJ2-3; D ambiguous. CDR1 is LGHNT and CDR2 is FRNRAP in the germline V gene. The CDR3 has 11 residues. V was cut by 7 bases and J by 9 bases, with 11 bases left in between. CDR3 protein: CASALSRTQYF. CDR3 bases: TGTGCTAGTGCCCTGTCCCGAACGCAGTATTTT.